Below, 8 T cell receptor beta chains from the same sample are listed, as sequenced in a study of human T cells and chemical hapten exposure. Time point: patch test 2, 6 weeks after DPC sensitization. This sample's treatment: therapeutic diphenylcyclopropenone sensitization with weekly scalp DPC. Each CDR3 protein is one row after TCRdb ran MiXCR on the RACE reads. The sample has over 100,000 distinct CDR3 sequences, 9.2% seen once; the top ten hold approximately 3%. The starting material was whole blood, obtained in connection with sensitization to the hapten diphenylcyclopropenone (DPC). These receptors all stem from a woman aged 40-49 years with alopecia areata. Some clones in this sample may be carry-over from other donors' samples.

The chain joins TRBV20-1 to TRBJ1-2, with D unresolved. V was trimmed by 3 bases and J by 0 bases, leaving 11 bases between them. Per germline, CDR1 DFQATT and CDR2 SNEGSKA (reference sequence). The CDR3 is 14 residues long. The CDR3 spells CSASWPITNYGYTF. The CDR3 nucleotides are TGCAGTGCTAGTTGGCCGATCACTAACTATGGCTACACCTTC.

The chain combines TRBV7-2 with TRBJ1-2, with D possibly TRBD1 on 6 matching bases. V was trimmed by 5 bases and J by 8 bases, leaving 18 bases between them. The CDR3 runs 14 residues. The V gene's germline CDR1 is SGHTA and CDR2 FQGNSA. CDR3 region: CASSPNGQTSGYTF. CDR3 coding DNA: TGTGCCAGCAGCCCCAACGGACAGACGAGCGGCTACACCTTC.

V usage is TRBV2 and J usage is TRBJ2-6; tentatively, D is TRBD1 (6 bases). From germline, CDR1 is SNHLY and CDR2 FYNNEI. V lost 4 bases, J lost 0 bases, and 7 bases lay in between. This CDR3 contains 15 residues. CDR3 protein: CASSGDISGANVLTF. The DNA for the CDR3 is TGTGCCAGCAGTGGGGACATCTCTGGGGCCAACGTCCTGACTTTC.

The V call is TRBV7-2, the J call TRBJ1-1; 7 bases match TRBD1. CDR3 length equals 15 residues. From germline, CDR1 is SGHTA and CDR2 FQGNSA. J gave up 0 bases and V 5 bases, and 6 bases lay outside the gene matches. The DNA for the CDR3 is TGTGCCAGCAGCCCGGGACAGATCATGAACACTGAAGCTTTCTTT. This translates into CASSPGQIMNTEAFF. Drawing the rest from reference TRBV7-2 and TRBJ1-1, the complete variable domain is GAGVSQSPSNKVTEKGKDVELRCDPISGHTALYWYRQSLGQGLEFLIYFQGNSAPDKSGLPSDRFSAERTGGSVSTLTIQRTQQEDSAVYLCASSPGQIMNTEAFFGQGTRLTVV.

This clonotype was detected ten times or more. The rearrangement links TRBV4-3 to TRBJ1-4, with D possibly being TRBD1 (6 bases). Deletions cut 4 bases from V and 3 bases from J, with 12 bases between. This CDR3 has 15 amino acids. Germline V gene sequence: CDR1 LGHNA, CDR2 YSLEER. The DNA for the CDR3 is TGCGCCAGCAGCCTCGATTGGACAGCTAATGAAAAACTGTTTTTT. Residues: CASSLDWTANEKLFF.

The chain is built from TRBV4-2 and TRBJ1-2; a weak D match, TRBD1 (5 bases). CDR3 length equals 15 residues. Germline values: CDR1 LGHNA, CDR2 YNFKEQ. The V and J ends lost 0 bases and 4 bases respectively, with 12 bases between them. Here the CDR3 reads CASSQELGELYGYTF. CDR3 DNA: TGTGCCAGCAGCCAAGAGTTGGGGGAACTCTATGGCTACACCTTC.

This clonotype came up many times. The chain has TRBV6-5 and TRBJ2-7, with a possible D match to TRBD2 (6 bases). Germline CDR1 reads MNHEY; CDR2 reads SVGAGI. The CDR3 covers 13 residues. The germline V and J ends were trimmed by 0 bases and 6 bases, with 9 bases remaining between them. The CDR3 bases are TGTGCCAGCAGTTACTCGGAGGGCTTCGAGCAGTACTTC. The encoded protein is CASSYSEGFEQYF.

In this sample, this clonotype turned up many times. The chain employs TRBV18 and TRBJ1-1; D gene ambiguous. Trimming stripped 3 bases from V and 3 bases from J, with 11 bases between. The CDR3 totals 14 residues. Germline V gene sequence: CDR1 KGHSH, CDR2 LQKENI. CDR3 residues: CASSPGSRDTEAFF. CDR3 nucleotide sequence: TGTGCCAGCTCACCTGGTTCGAGGGACACTGAAGCTTTCTTT.